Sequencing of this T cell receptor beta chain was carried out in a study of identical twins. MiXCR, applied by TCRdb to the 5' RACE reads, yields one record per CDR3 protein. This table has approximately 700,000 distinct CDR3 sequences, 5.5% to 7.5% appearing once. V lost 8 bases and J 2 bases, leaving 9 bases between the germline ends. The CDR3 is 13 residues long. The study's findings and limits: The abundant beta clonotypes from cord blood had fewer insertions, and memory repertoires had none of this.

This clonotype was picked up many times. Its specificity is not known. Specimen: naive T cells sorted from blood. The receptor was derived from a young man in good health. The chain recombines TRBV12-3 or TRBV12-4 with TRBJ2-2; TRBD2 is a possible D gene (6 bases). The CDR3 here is CASRDSNTGELFF. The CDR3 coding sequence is TGTGCCAGCCGGGACTCTAACACCGGGGAGCTGTTTTTT.